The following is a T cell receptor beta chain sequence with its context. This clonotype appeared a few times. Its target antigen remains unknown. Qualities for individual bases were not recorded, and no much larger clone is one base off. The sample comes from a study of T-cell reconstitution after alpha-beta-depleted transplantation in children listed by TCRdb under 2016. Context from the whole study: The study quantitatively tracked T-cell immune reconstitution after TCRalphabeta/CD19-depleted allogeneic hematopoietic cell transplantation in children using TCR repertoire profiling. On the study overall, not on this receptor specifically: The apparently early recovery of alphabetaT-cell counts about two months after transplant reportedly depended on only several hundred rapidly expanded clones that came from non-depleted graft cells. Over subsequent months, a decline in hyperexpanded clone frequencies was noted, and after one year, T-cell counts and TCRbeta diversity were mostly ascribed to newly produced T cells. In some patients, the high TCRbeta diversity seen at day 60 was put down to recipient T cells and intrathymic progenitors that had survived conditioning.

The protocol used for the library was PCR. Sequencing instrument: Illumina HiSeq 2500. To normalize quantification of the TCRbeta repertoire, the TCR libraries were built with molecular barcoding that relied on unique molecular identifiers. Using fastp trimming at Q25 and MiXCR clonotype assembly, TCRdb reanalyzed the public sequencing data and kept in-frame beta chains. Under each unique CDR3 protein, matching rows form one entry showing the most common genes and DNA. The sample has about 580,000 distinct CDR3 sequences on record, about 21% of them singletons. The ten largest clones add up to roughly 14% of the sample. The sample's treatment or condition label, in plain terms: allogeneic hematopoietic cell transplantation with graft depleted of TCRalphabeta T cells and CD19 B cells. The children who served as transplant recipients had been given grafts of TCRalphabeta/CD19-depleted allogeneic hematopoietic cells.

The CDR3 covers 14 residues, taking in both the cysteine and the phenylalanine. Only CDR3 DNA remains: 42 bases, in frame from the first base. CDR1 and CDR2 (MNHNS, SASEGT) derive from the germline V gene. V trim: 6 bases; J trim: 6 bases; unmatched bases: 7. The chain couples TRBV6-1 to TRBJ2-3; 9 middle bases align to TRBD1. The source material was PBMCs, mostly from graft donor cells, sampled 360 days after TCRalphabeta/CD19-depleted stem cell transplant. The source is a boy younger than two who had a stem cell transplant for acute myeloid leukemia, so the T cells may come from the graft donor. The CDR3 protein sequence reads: CASRPRQGGDTQYF. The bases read TGTGCCAGCAGGCCTCGACAGGGGGGGGATACGCAGTATTTT.